This T cell receptor beta chain stems from a study of tumor and adjacent non-tumor tissue in lung cancer. The study's findings and limits: Patients with more diverse tumor TCRs had worse survival.

To note about this clonotype: The antigen is undetermined. The junction shows a germline mismatch at one end, possibly a read error.

Three rounds of nested PCR, following a modified ARM-PCR protocol, produced the TCRbeta library. Using its own MiXCR run on the multiplex PCR reads, TCRdb lists one record per CDR3 protein. This sample yields about 81,000 distinct CDR3 sequences, of which 72% are seen a single time; about 9.2% belongs to the top ten. No cell sorting was done before RNA was extracted from the tissue. The CDR3 sequence is 14 residues long. The chain has TRBV12-3 or TRBV12-4 and TRBJ1-2; TRBD1 aligns across 9 bases. This clonotype was sampled from a middle-aged woman with non-small cell lung cancer. The sample taken for sequencing was lung tumor tissue. CDR3 region: CASTNRGRGDGCTF. The CDR3 nucleotides read TGTGCCAGCACTAACAGGGGGCGCGGTGATGGCTGCACCTTC.